The next 9 T cell receptor beta chains were all read from a single sample in a study of a mutant IDH1 vaccine in newly diagnosed glioma. Method: immunoSEQ multiplex PCR; TCRdb's copy keeps in-frame clones and lacks some. The table has roughly 43,000 clones, approximately 84% seen once. No antigen has been assigned to these receptors. Sample time point: week 23, last vaccination. Doses of 300 ug of mutant IDH1 20-mer peptide were given with topical imiquimod. The sample in question was PBMCs, obtained from a glioma patient whose treatment included an IDH1 peptide vaccine. These receptors were collected from a woman between 18 and 29 years old with glioma. Some clones in this sample may be carry-over from other donors' samples.

This sequence joins TRBV4-1 and TRBJ2-5; D unclear. CDR1 and CDR2 (germline): MGHRA, YSYEKL. Trimming pared 0 bases from V and 2 bases from J, leaving 4 bases between. The CDR3 covers 13 residues. The chain's CDR3 is CASSQELQETQYF. In DNA form, the CDR3 reads TGCGCCAGCAGCCAAGAACTGCAAGAGACCCAGTACTTC.

This clone was detected only once. This chain links TRBV11-3 with TRBJ2-7; D possibly uses TRBD1 or TRBD2 (5 bases each). Germline-derived CDR1 and CDR2 are SGHNT and YENEEA. V was trimmed by 1 base and J by 2 bases, leaving 12 bases between them. This CDR3 region has 15 residues. CDR3 loop: CASSLVGWDPYEQYF. CDR3 coding DNA: TGTGCCAGCAGCTTAGTCGGCTGGGACCCCTACGAGCAGTACTTC.

The chain joins TRBV30 to TRBJ2-5; possibly TRBD1 for D (6 bases). In germline, CDR1 is GTSNPN, CDR2 SVGIG (reference sequence). This CDR3 comprises 14 residues. Trimming shortened V by 2 bases and J by 5 bases, and 15 bases separated the two germline ends. In DNA, the CDR3 is TGTGCCTGGAGTAGGACAGCGTTCGGGGAGACCCAGTACTTC. It codes for CAWSRTAFGETQYF. The whole variable domain, remainder taken from reference TRBV30 and TRBJ2-5, is SQTIHQWPATLVQPVGSPLSLECTVEGTSNPNLYWYRQAAGRGLQLLFYSVGIGQISSEVPQNLSASRPQDRQFILSSKKLLLSDSGFYLCAWSRTAFGETQYFGPGTRLLVL.

V is TRBV19 and J is TRBJ2-3; D might be TRBD1 or TRBD2, each matching 5 bases. Germline V gene sequence: CDR1 LNHDA, CDR2 SQIVND (reference sequence). Trimming stripped 6 bases from V and 4 bases from J, with 14 bases between. This CDR3 region has 14 residues. The CDR3 DNA reads TGTGCCAGTAGCGTATTTCGGGGCGCAGATACGCAGTATTTT. It encodes CASSVFRGADTQYF.

The gene calls are TRBV4-1 and TRBJ2-7; the D gene is possibly TRBD1 (6 bases). Germline lookup yields CDR1 MGHRA and CDR2 YSYEKL. V was clipped by 3 bases and J by 6 bases, with 9 bases between them. The length of the CDR3 is 12 residues. CDR3 protein: CASSHVRGEQYF. In DNA, the CDR3 is TGCGCCAGCAGCCATGTCAGGGGCGAGCAGTACTTC.

V and J are TRBV7-7 and TRBJ2-5; 7 bases are shared with TRBD2. Germline lookup yields CDR1 SSHAT and CDR2 FNYEAQ (reference sequence). J was trimmed by 2 bases and V by 0 bases; bases with no gene match: 0. There are 14 residues in the CDR3. CDR3 bases: TGTGCCAGCAGCTTAGCGGGACTACAAGAGACCCAGTACTTC. Its translation is CASSLAGLQETQYF. Full variable domain (outside the CDR3, taken from reference TRBV7-7 and TRBJ2-5): GAGVSQSPRYKVTKRGQDVTLRCDPISSHATLYWYQQALGQGPEFLTYFNYEAQPDKSGLPSDRFSAERPEGSISTLTIQRTEQRDSAMYRCASSLAGLQETQYFGPGTRLLVL.

CDR3 in DNA: TGTGCCAGCAACTGGGACAGGGACCCCCATTGGGGCACAGATACGCAGTATTTT. It is translated as CASNWDRDPHWGTDTQYF. The chain links TRBV21-1 to TRBJ2-3; the table's D gene call, TRBD1, was not cross checked with the DNA. TRBV21-1 is an annotated pseudogene. The CDR3 is 18 amino acids.

DNA of the CDR3: TGTGCCACCAGAAGGACCGTGGACACTGAAGCTTTCTTT. It is translated as CATRRTVDTEAFF. The chain joins TRBV15 to TRBJ1-1; D gene unclear. Germline-derived CDR1 and CDR2 are LNHNV and YYDKDF (reference sequence). The V end lost 6 bases, the J end lost 3 bases, and 11 bases lay between the germline ends. The CDR3 is 13 amino acids.

The chain carries TRBV5-1 and TRBJ2-1; D might be TRBD1 (5 bases). Trimming pared 5 bases from V and 0 bases from J, leaving 12 bases between. The CDR3 contains 15 residues. Per the germline V gene, CDR1 is SGHRS and CDR2 is YFSETQ. Here the CDR3 reads CASSIREPSYNEQFF. The CDR3 DNA reads as TGCGCCAGCAGTATCAGGGAACCCTCCTACAATGAGCAGTTCTTC.